This is a list of T cell receptor beta chains from one sample in a study of blood T cells in healthy people across ages. TCRdb fed the 5' RACE reads into MiXCR, producing one record per CDR3 protein. The sample holds hundreds of thousands of distinct CDR3 sequences, roughly 60% seen once. The material sequenced was blood. The receptors were sampled from a man aged 30 to 39 in good health. Both conserved end residues are part of each CDR3. The D gene is left open where the match is weak. Size values are once, few and many counts, or a class for expanded clones, and some rows have none.

clone_size,j_call,v_call,d_call,cdr3_aa,cdr3_nt
once,TRBJ2-1,TRBV20-1,TRBD2,CSAPSGLAGEIYNEQFF,TGCAGTGCCCCCTCTGGACTAGCGGGAGAAATATACAATGAGCAGTTCTTC
-,TRBJ2-6,TRBV4-2,-,CASSQEPGSGANVLTF,TGTGCCAGCAGCCAAGAGCCGGGTTCTGGGGCCAACGTCCTGACTTTC
-,TRBJ2-5,TRBV10-3,-,CAISVEGQGETQYF,TGTGCCATCAGTGTGGAGGGGCAGGGGGAGACCCAGTACTTC
-,TRBJ2-3,TRBV29-1,-,CSVSDYTDTQYF,TGCAGCGTATCAGACTACACAGATACGCAGTATTTT
-,TRBJ1-2,TRBV9,-,CASSAGRTGRGYTF,TGTGCCAGCAGCGCCGGACGGACTGGTAGAGGCTACACCTTC
-,TRBJ1-2,TRBV7-9,-,CASSSASSQAYYGYTF,TGTGCCAGCAGCTCGGCCTCTAGTCAGGCGTACTATGGCTACACCTTC
once,TRBJ2-1,TRBV4-3,-,CVSSQGPGAHNEQFF,TGCGTCAGCAGCCAAGGACCGGGAGCCCACAATGAGCAGTTCTTC
few,TRBJ1-2,TRBV28,TRBD1,CASSLGAWTGLGYTF,TGTGCCAGCAGTTTGGGGGCCTGGACAGGGTTAGGCTACACCTTC
-,TRBJ2-7,TRBV20-1,TRBD2,CGANSRSGPTVLYEQYF,TGCGGTGCGAACTCCCGTAGCGGGCCCACCGTCCTCTACGAGCAGTACTTC
-,TRBJ2-2,TRBV12-3/TRBV12-4,-,CASSRGGESGELFF,TGTGCCAGCAGCAGAGGGGGAGAGAGCGGGGAGCTGTTTTTT
-,TRBJ1-2,TRBV28,-,CASSSRGDGYTF,TGTGCCAGCAGTTCAAGGGGGGACGGCTACACCTTC
once,TRBJ1-5,TRBV27,-,CARSMQAVQPQHF,TGTGCCAGAAGTATGCAGGCGGTTCAGCCCCAGCATTTT
-,TRBJ2-3,TRBV5-5,TRBD2,CASSLKAGVDTQYF,TGTGCCAGCAGCCTCAAAGCGGGAGTGGATACGCAGTATTTT
-,TRBJ2-1,TRBV10-3,-,CATGSQDNEQFF,TGTGCCACCGGCTCCCAGGACAATGAGCAGTTCTTC
-,TRBJ2-4,TRBV7-9,-,CASSPVLAKNIQYF,TGTGCCAGCAGCCCTGTTCTAGCCAAAAACATTCAGTACTTC
-,TRBJ1-6,TRBV5-1,-,CASRATRNSPLHF,TGCGCCAGCAGGGCCACAAGGAATTCACCCCTCCACTTT
-,TRBJ2-7,TRBV4-1,-,CASSQVMTGEQYF,TGCGCCAGCAGCCAAGTTATGACAGGCGAGCAGTACTTC
-,TRBJ2-1,TRBV7-9,-,CASSFGVPTYNEQFF,TGTGCCAGCAGCTTCGGCGTACCGACATACAATGAGCAGTTCTTC
few,TRBJ2-1,TRBV7-2,-,CASSLARPPTGEQFF,TGTGCCAGCAGCTTAGCTCGGCCTCCAACAGGAGAGCAGTTCTTC
few,TRBJ2-7,TRBV15,TRBD2,CATSNLAGGQEQYF,TGTGCCACCAGCAATCTAGCGGGGGGCCAGGAGCAGTACTTC
-,TRBJ1-2,TRBV7-9,-,CASSHPMAGATNYGYTF,TGTGCCAGCAGCCACCCTATGGCAGGCGCTACTAACTATGGCTACACCTTC
-,TRBJ2-2,TRBV20-1,TRBD1,CSAPVGHRGTGELFF,TGCAGTGCCCCAGTTGGGCACAGGGGAACCGGGGAGCTGTTTTTT
-,TRBJ1-2,TRBV6-6,-,CASRWQGDPNYGYTF,TGTGCCAGCAGATGGCAAGGGGACCCCAACTATGGCTACACCTTC
few,TRBJ1-2,TRBV9,TRBD1,CASSATGGAGGYTF,TGTGCCAGCAGCGCTACAGGGGGCGCGGGGGGCTACACCTTC
-,TRBJ1-5,TRBV5-1,-,CASSLGAGQPQHF,TGTGCCAGCAGCTTAGGGGCCGGTCAGCCCCAGCATTTT
once,TRBJ1-1,TRBV7-2,-,CASSLQAGANTEAFF,TGTGCCAGCAGCTTACAGGCGGGGGCGAACACTGAAGCTTTCTTT
once,TRBJ2-1,TRBV11-2,TRBD2,CASSFFWGGAGGSNEQFF,TGTGCCAGCAGCTTCTTTTGGGGGGGGGCGGGAGGATCCAATGAGCAGTTCTTC
-,TRBJ1-5,TRBV12-3/TRBV12-4,TRBD1,CASALGTVVYQPQHF,TGTGCCAGCGCCCTAGGGACAGTTGTGTATCAGCCCCAGCATTTT
-,TRBJ1-2,TRBV12-5,-,CASGLVFCGYTF,TGTGCTAGTGGTTTGGTATTCTGTGGCTACACCTTC
-,TRBJ1-6,TRBV5-6,-,CASSLVAGAQNSPLHF,TGTGCCAGCAGCTTGGTGGCAGGGGCGCAAAATTCACCCCTCCACTTT
-,TRBJ2-7,TRBV27,-,CASRESGELAPYNEQYF,TGTGCCAGCAGAGAGTCTGGGGAGCTAGCGCCTTACAATGAGCAGTACTTC
-,TRBJ2-1,TRBV2,TRBD1,CASRGGQGTLGEQFF,TGTGCCAGCAGGGGGGGACAGGGGACCCTCGGTGAGCAGTTCTTC